The 8 T cell receptor beta chains given below trace back to one sample, sequenced in a study of memory B cells and T cells in multiple sclerosis. The repertoire was sequenced with immunoSEQ multiplex PCR; TCRdb's copy has only in-frame clones and lacks some. The table records about 46,000 clones, roughly four fifths of them present only once. CFSE-dim autoproliferating and CFSE-high non-proliferating T cells from unstimulated culture were sequenced separately. Over 4.5x10^7 CFSE-labeled PBMCs were cultured about seven days unstimulated, then replicate wells were pooled. These receptors have no known antigen. The sample comprised PBMCs from blood kept in culture. These receptors all stem from a human donor with multiple sclerosis.

Concerning this clone itself: At one boundary the junction diverges from the germline segment, which might be a read error. The V gene is TRBV6-5, the J gene TRBJ1-1; weak D call: TRBD1 (5 bases). The CDR3 loop spans 14 amino acids. CDR1 and CDR2 from the germline V gene are MNHEY and SVGAGI. This CDR3 reads CAGSPAPGTGPAFF. The CDR3 DNA reads TGTGCCGGCAGCCCCGCCCCGGGGACGGGCCCAGCTTTCTTT.

V usage is TRBV19 and J usage is TRBJ1-1, with D possibly matching TRBD1 (5 bases). V was trimmed by 1 base and J by 5 bases, leaving 11 bases between them. The CDR3 loop spans 14 amino acids. CDR1 LNHDA and CDR2 SQIVND come from the germline V gene (reference sequence). The CDR3 sequence: CASSIGEGRTEAFF. The CDR3 DNA sequence: TGTGCCAGTAGTATAGGGGAGGGGCGGACTGAAGCTTTCTTT.

V usage is TRBV10-3 and J usage is TRBJ2-7, with D tentatively TRBD1 (5 bases). Germline V CDR1 and CDR2: ENHRY, SYGVKD. V was trimmed by 3 bases and J by 3 bases, leaving 9 bases between them. The CDR3 is 13 residues long. The CDR3 region is CAISEGEYYEQYF. CDR3 nucleotides: TGTGCCATCAGTGAAGGGGAATACTACGAGCAGTACTTC.

V usage is TRBV6-1 and J usage is TRBJ2-3; unclear D gene. CDR1 MNHNS and CDR2 SASEGT come from the germline V gene. Trimming cost V 4 bases and J 4 bases, with 18 bases left between them. This CDR3 contains 16 residues. This CDR3 is CASSVVQNRFPDTQYF. The CDR3 DNA reads as TGTGCCAGCAGTGTAGTGCAAAACCGGTTTCCAGATACGCAGTATTTT.

V gene TRBV2 combines with J gene TRBJ2-7; D ambiguous. CDR3 length equals 14 residues. Deletions cut 6 bases from V and 3 bases from J, with 15 bases between. CDR1 is SNHLY and CDR2 is FYNNEI in the germline V gene. CDR3 protein: CASSPLDGYYEQYF. DNA of the CDR3: TGTGCCAGCAGCCCACTTGACGGATACTACGAGCAGTACTTC.

This chain joins TRBV5-1 and TRBJ2-5, with 12 bases identical to TRBD2. The CDR3 runs to 16 residues. The germline CDR1 and CDR2 sequences are SGHRS and YFSETQ. After removal of 4 bases from V and 4 bases from J, the junction contained 8 bases not matched to a gene. Here the CDR3 DNA reads TGCGCCAGCAGCCTTAGACTAGCGGGGGTGAGAGAGACCCAGTACTTC. Its translation: CASSLRLAGVRETQYF.

The DNA for the CDR3 is TGTGCCAGCAGTGAATGGGCGGGATCGACTGAAGCTTTCTTT. It codes for CASSEWAGSTEAFF. V is TRBV6-1 and J is TRBJ1-1, with D hard to call. Germline CDR1 is MNHNS and CDR2 is SASEGT. Between the trimmed V and J ends, which lost 2 bases and 5 bases, there was a span of 12 bases. The CDR3 covers 14 residues.

The CDR3: CASSTGGGSNQPQHF. In nucleotides, the CDR3 is TGTGCCAGCAGTACAGGGGGAGGTAGCAATCAGCCCCAGCATTTT. The chain has TRBV6-5 and TRBJ1-5; 8 bases line up with TRBD1. V trimming: 5 bases; J trimming: 0 bases; junction bases outside the gene matches: 3. CDR3 length: 15 residues. Germline-derived CDR1 and CDR2 are MNHEY and SVGAGI.